Presented here are 22 T cell receptor beta chains from one specimen sequenced in a study of identical twins. TCRdb independently ran MiXCR on the 5' RACE reads; one entry per CDR3 protein. The repertoire holds 550,000 to 700,000 distinct CDR3 sequences, with more than 9% as singletons. This sample also appeared in a second study, on yellow fever vaccine responses in identical twins.

Sequencing was done on a sample of PBMCs. The source is a young woman in good health.

This clonotype was recorded many times. The CDR3 DNA reads TGTGCCAGCAGAAACGACAGGGCCAAAAACATTCAGTACTTC. Protein sequence: CASRNDRAKNIQYF. The J gene is TRBJ2-4, the V gene TRBV28; TRBD1 might be the D (6 bases). Trimming took 6 bases from V and 1 from J, leaving 10 bases between them. CDR1 and CDR2 from the germline V gene are MDHEN and SYDVKM. The CDR3 is 14 residues long.

This clonotype appeared many times. The V and J genes are TRBV15 and TRBJ2-7, with 7 bases lining up with TRBD2. The ends lost 3 bases at V and 5 bases at J; junction bases unmatched: 10. This CDR3 is built from 15 residues. CDR1 LNHNV and CDR2 YYDKDF come from the germline V gene (reference sequence). CDR3: CATSSSTSARDEQYF. In DNA form, the CDR3 reads TGTGCCACCAGCAGTTCCACTAGCGCGAGGGACGAGCAGTACTTC. The full variable domain, with the rest looked up from reference TRBV15 and TRBJ2-7, is DAMVIQNPRYQVTQFGKPVTLSCSQTLNHNVMYWYQQKSSQAPKLLFHYYDKDFNNEADTPDNFQSRRPNTSFCFLDIRSPGLGDTAMYLCATSSSTSARDEQYFGPGTRLTVT.

This clonotype was observed at least ten times. This chain joins TRBV11-2 and TRBJ2-7, with unresolved D. The germline V and J ends were trimmed by 1 base and 0 bases, with 10 bases remaining between them. Germline assignment: CDR1 SGHAT and CDR2 FQNNGV. The CDR3 totals 15 residues. CDR3 DNA sequence: TGTGCCAGCAGCTTAGCCCAGATGCTCTCCTACGAGCAGTACTTC. It specifies CASSLAQMLSYEQYF.

This clonotype was detected a few times. The rearrangement joins TRBV11-2 to TRBJ2-5; possibly TRBD1 for D (6 bases). This CDR3 contains 17 residues. Deletions cut 1 base from V and 4 bases from J, with 19 bases between. Germline CDR1 reads SGHAT; CDR2 reads FQNNGV. CDR3 region: CASSLVGDKKGRETQYF. CDR3 in DNA: TGTGCCAGCAGCTTAGTTGGGGACAAAAAGGGGAGAGAGACCCAGTACTTC. Based on the CDR3 plus reference TRBV11-2 and TRBJ2-5, the full variable domain is EAGVAQSPRYKIIEKRQSVAFWCNPISGHATLYWYQQILGQGPKLLIQFQNNGVVDDSQLPKDRFSAERLKGVDSTLKIQPAKLEDSAVYLCASSLVGDKKGRETQYFGPGTRLLVL.

This clonotype was observed many times. The chain has TRBV11-2 and TRBJ1-1; D is perhaps TRBD1 (5 bases). The germline V gene encodes CDR1 SGHAT and CDR2 FQNNGV. V gave up 2 bases and J gave up 6 bases, with 13 bases separating them. The CDR3 is 14 amino acids. The CDR3 is CASSLSRVKAEAFF. CDR3 DNA: TGTGCCAGCAGCTTAAGCAGGGTCAAGGCTGAAGCTTTCTTT.

This clonotype occurred many times. The chain joins TRBV6-2 or TRBV6-3 to TRBJ1-5, with D possibly matching TRBD1 (6 bases). Trimming pared 0 bases from V and 4 bases from J, leaving 19 bases between. Germline lookup yields CDR1 MNHEY and CDR2 SVGEGT. CDR3 length equals 18 residues. Here the CDR3 reads CASSYSARGAGWNQPQHF. The CDR3 coding sequence is TGTGCCAGCAGTTACTCTGCTCGGGGGGCTGGGTGGAATCAGCCCCAGCATTTT.

As regards this clonotype: A single base separates this from a much larger clone, so it may be a read error. The J gene is TRBJ1-4, the V gene TRBV27; D not certain. The CDR3 runs 14 residues. Germline V CDR1 and CDR2: MNHEY, SMNVEV (reference sequence). CDR3: CASSLKGLGEKLIF. The DNA for the CDR3 is TGTGCCAGCAGTTTAAAAGGGTTGGGTGAAAAACTGATTTTT.

This chain connects TRBV29-1 to TRBJ1-1; D is possibly TRBD1 (6 bases). The CDR3 has 12 amino acids. In germline, CDR1 is SQVTM, CDR2 ANQGSEA. With 7 bases removed from V and 0 bases from J, the gap between germline ends came to 9 bases. CDR3 residues: CSGTELNTEAFF. The DNA for the CDR3 is TGCAGCGGGACAGAATTGAACACTGAAGCTTTCTTT.

The genes are TRBV30 and TRBJ1-5, with TRBD1 matching over 12 bases. The junction had 5 bases not matched to a gene; V was cut back by 3 bases and J by 5 bases. The CDR3 sequence is 15 residues long. The germline gives CDR1 GTSNPN, CDR2 SVGIG (reference sequence). The CDR3 sequence: CAWRGQGAGYQPQHF. Written as DNA, the CDR3 is TGTGCCTGGAGGGGACAGGGGGCCGGATATCAGCCCCAGCATTTT.

This clonotype was seen repeatedly, ten times or more. The chain recombines TRBV20-1 with TRBJ2-7; D might be TRBD2 (6 bases). V lost 0 bases, J lost 3 bases, and 18 bases lay in between. The germline V gene has CDR1 DFQATT and CDR2 SNEGSKA (reference sequence). The CDR3 sequence is 16 residues long. The CDR3 nucleotides read TGCAGTGCTAGAGACAAGGAAGGAGGGTGGTTCTACGAGCAGTACTTC. Its protein is CSARDKEGGWFYEQYF.

The CDR3 DNA reads as TGCAGCGTTGAGGGACTAGCGGGAGGGATACTTAGCACAGATACGCAGTATTTT. This sequence encodes CSVEGLAGGILSTDTQYF. The rearrangement joins TRBV29-1 to TRBJ2-3; 16 bases are a match to TRBD2. CDR1 SQVTM and CDR2 ANQGSEA come from the germline V gene. J was trimmed by 0 bases and V by 3 bases; bases with no gene match: 6. CDR3 size: 18 residues.

This clonotype was observed a few times. This chain joins TRBV4-3 and TRBJ1-3; 7 positions match TRBD1. Trimming cost V 1 base and J 0 bases; bases outside gene matches: 6. Germline-derived CDR1 and CDR2 are LGHNA and YSLEER. This CDR3 contains 17 residues. Written as DNA, the CDR3 is TGCGCCAGCAGCCAAGCCTCCGACAGGGCCTCTGGAAACACCATATATTTT. The encoded protein is CASSQASDRASGNTIYF.

This clonotype was seen a few times. This sequence joins TRBV28 and TRBJ1-2, with D possibly TRBD1 on 5 matching bases. Trimming removed 7 bases from V and 4 bases from J, with 13 bases in between. CDR1 and CDR2 from the germline V gene are MDHEN and SYDVKM. The CDR3 is 13 residues long. CDR3 region: CASTKTGGYGYTF. Written as DNA, the CDR3 is TGTGCCAGCACCAAAACCGGGGGCTATGGCTACACCTTC.

This clonotype was seen many times. The gene calls are TRBV20-1 and TRBJ2-1; D possibly corresponds to TRBD2 (6 bases). The CDR3 loop spans 16 amino acids. V gave up 5 bases and J gave up 6 bases, with 23 bases separating them. Germline CDR1 DFQATT, CDR2 SNEGSKA (reference sequence). The CDR3 region is CSAQGLSPTGLNEQFF. DNA of the CDR3: TGCAGTGCTCAGGGACTGAGTCCGACCGGACTCAATGAGCAGTTCTTC.

This clonotype was counted many times. V usage is TRBV25-1 and J usage is TRBJ1-3; D is ambiguous. Germline values: CDR1 MGHDK, CDR2 SYGVNS. The CDR3 covers 12 residues. Trimming removed 4 bases at V and 7 bases at J, with 8 bases between. In DNA form, the CDR3 reads TGTGCCAGCAGTGGGCAAGGGAACACCATATATTTT. It specifies CASSGQGNTIYF.

V gene TRBV28 combines with J gene TRBJ2-1; 7 bases fit TRBD2. With 4 bases clipped from V and 2 bases from J, the junction kept 5 bases outside the gene matches. This CDR3 has 15 residues. CDR1 MDHEN and CDR2 SYDVKM come from the germline V gene. CDR3 loop: CASSSGTITYNEQFF. The CDR3 DNA follows: TGTGCCAGCAGTTCCGGGACTATCACCTACAATGAGCAGTTCTTC.

This clonotype has a handful of counts. The J gene is TRBJ1-1, the V gene TRBV12-3 or TRBV12-4; TRBD1 aligns across 12 bases. The length of the CDR3 is 16 residues. With V trimmed by 5 bases and J by 5 bases, 9 bases remained unmatched. CDR3 nucleotides: TGTGCCAGCAGTCCGGGACAGGGGGCTTCGGTGACTGAAGCTTTCTTT. Its protein product is CASSPGQGASVTEAFF.

This chain joins TRBV23-1 and TRBJ2-3; D is unclear. TRBV23-1 is noted as an ORF with a role that remains uncertain. The CDR3 spans 14 residues. V lost 4 bases and J lost 0, with 8 bases in between. This CDR3 reads CASSLKRSTDTQYF. DNA for the CDR3: TGCGCCAGCAGTCTGAAAAGGAGCACAGATACGCAGTATTTT.

The genes are TRBV20-1 and TRBJ2-3; TRBD2 aligns across 7 bases. The CDR3 is 13 residues long. Germline-derived CDR1 and CDR2 are DFQATT and SNEGSKA (reference sequence). V lost 6 bases, J lost 2 bases, and 5 bases stayed unmatched. The CDR3 is CSAPSGNTDTQYF. The CDR3 DNA sequence: TGCAGTGCCCCCAGCGGGAACACAGATACGCAGTATTTT.

The V call is TRBV7-9, the J call TRBJ2-1, with D hard to call. This CDR3 contains 12 residues. Trimming took off 1 base at V and 10 bases at J, with 8 bases between the two ends. CDR1 and CDR2 (germline): SEHNR, FQNEAQ (reference sequence). CDR3 in amino acids: CASSLEAKEQFF. DNA of the CDR3: TGTGCCAGCAGCTTAGAGGCGAAGGAGCAGTTCTTC.

This clonotype has just a few counts. This sequence joins TRBV7-9 and TRBJ2-5; 10 bases agree with TRBD1. V shed 5 bases, J shed 1 base, and the junction held 7 bases outside the gene matches. Germline assignment: CDR1 SEHNR and CDR2 FQNEAQ (reference sequence). The CDR3 runs to 16 residues. Written as DNA, the CDR3 is TGTGCCAGCAGCCACCGGGACAGGGGAATCCAAGAGACCCAGTACTTC. It codes for CASSHRDRGIQETQYF.

This clonotype was counted ten times or more. The chain links TRBV7-9 to TRBJ1-4, with D perhaps TRBD1 (6 bases). V dropped 3 bases and J dropped 7 bases, with 12 bases sitting between them. CDR3 length: 14 amino acids. From germline, CDR1 is SEHNR and CDR2 FQNEAQ (reference sequence). The DNA for the CDR3 is TGTGCCAGCAGCTTCATCCAGGGGAGTGAAAAACTGTTTTTT. This translates into CASSFIQGSEKLFF.